The clone carrying this TCR beta chain appeared a single time. As yet, its antigen is unknown. This record comes from a study of T-cell memory formation after mild COVID-19. Study summary: Most TCR clusters belonged to a single donor. Overall study results and limits: Largely, contracting CD4+ clones fell within CM and EM, and contracting CD8+ clones within EMRA. Clones that contracted from day 15 to 85 had balanced CD4/CD8; later expanders were CD4+ biased. Memory from before infection featured some responding clones, which suggests cross-reactive memory joined.

One entry per CDR3 protein results from TCRdb running MiXCR on the 5' RACE reads. The data show 550,000 to 650,000 distinct CDR3 sequences, with about 18% seen just once and about 7.4% held by the top ten. Sequenced: PBMCs or a T cell subset sorted from them (not recorded which). The TCR sequence derives from an adult woman who had mild COVID-19 (a few samples of this study predate the infection). Cell type and time point are not known.

CDR3 amino acids: CASSYSMRDNEKLFF. CDR3 coding DNA: TGTGCCAGCAGTTACAGCATGAGAGATAATGAAAAACTGTTTTTT. The chain is built from TRBV6-6 and TRBJ1-4; no clear D. The V gene lost 2 bases and the J gene lost 4 bases, with 11 bases spanning the gap. The CDR3 runs 15 residues. Germline loops: CDR1 MNHNY, CDR2 SVGAGI (reference sequence).